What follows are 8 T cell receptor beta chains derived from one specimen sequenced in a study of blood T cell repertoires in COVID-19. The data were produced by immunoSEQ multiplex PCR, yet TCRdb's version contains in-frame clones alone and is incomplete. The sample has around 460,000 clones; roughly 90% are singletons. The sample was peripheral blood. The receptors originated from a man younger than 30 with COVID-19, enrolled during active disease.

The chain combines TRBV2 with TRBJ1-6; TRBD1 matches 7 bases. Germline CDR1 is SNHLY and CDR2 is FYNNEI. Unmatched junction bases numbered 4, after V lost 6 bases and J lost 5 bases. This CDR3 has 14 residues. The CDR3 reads CASRSGTDNSPLHF. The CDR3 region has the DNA TGTGCCAGCAGGTCCGGGACAGATAATTCACCCCTCCACTTT.

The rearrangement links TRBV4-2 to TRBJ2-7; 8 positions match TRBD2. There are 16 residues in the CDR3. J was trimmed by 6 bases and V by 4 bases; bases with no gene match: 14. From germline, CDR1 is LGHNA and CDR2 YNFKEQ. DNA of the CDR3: TGTGCCAGCAGCCGCAGACTAGCGCCCAGGGATGGCGAGCAGTACTTC. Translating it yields CASSRRLAPRDGEQYF.

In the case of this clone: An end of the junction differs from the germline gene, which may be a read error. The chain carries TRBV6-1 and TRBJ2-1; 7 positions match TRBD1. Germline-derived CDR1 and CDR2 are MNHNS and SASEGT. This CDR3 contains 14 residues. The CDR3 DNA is TGTGCCAGCACTGAAAGGGGGCTCGGGAATGAGCAGTTCTTC. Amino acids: CASTERGLGNEQFF.

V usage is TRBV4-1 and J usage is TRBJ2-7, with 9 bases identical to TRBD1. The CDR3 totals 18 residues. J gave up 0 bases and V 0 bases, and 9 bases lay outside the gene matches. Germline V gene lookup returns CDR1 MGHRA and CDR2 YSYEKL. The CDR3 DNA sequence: TGCGCCAGCAGCCAAGATGAGGGACAGGGCAACCCCTCCTACGAGCAGTACTTC. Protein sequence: CASSQDEGQGNPSYEQYF.

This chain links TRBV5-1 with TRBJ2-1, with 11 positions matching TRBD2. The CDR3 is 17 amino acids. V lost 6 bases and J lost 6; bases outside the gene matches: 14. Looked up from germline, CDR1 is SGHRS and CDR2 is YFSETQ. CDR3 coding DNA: TGCGCCAGCAAGCTTGGGCTAGCGGGAGGACGGGGCAATGAGCAGTTCTTC. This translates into CASKLGLAGGRGNEQFF.

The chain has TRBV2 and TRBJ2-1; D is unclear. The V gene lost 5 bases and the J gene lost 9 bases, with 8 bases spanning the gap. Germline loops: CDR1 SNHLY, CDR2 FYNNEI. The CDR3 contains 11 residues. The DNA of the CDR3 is TGTGCCAGCAGTAGGCGGCTTGAGCAGTTCTTC. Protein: CASSRRLEQFF.

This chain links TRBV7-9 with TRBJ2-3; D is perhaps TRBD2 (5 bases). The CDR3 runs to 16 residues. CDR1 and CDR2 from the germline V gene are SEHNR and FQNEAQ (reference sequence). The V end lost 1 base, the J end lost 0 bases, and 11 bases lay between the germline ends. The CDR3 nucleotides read TGTGCCAGCAGCTTAGTATTAGCGTTTAGCACAGATACGCAGTATTTT. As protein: CASSLVLAFSTDTQYF.

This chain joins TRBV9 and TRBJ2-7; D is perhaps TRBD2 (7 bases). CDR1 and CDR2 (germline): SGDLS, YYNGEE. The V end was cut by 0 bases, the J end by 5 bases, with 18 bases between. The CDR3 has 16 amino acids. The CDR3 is CASSVEGGQVRDEQYF. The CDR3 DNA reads TGTGCCAGCAGCGTAGAGGGGGGGCAGGTAAGAGACGAGCAGTACTTC.